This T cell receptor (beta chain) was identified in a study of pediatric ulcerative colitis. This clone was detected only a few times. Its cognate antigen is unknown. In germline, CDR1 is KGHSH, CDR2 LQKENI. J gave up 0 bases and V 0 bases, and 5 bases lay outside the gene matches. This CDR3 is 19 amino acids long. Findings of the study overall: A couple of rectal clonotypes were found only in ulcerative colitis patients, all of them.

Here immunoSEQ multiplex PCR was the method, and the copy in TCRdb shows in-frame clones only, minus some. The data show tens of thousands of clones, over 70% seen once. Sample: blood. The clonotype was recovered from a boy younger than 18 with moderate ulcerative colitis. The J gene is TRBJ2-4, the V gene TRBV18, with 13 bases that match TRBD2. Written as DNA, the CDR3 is TGTGCCAGCTCACCACCGACTAGCGGGGGGAATCTAGCCAAAAACATTCAGTACTTC. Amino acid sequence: CASSPPTSGGNLAKNIQYF. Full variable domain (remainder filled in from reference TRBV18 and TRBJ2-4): NAGVMQNPRHLVRRRGQEARLRCSPMKGHSHVYWYRQLPEEGLKFMVYLQKENIIDESGMPKERFSAEFPKEGPSILRIQQVVRGDSAAYFCASSPPTSGGNLAKNIQYFGAGTRLSVL.